This TCR beta chain was retrieved from a study of T cells after posttransplantation cyclophosphamide. This clone appeared many times. What it binds is unknown. Assay used: immunoSEQ multiplex PCR; TCRdb lists only in-frame clones, some missing. Altogether approximately 7,900 clones were found in the sample, and no singletons occur. Findings and limits, study-wide: Tissue-infiltrating T cells from skin or gut overlapped little with blood T cells. Donor CD8+ memory clones often dominated recipient blood repertoires at later times. After PTCy, TRB diversity resembled that of CNI/methotrexate controls.

Busulfan-fludarabine conditioning, marrow transplant, and cyclophosphamide on days +3 and +4 were administered. The CDR3 contains 14 residues. V dropped 5 bases and J dropped 3 bases, with 15 bases sitting between them. Germline V gene data show CDR1 as SGHRS and CDR2 as YFSETQ. The chain has TRBV5-1 and TRBJ2-7, with D unresolved. Here the sequenced sample was PBMCs, taken after an allogeneic stem cell transplant with post-transplant cyclophosphamide. The sequence was obtained from a young adult male patient who received an allogeneic stem cell transplant from an unrelated donor, was CMV-positive, and had acute and chronic GVHD. The graft donor may have given rise to some T cells. The CDR3 is CASSVSRYYYEQYF. In nucleotides, the CDR3 is TGCGCCAGCAGTGTGAGCAGGTATTACTACGAGCAGTACTTC.